This record concerns one TCR beta chain sequence. The antigen remains undetermined. This specimen belongs to a study of cytomegalovirus exposure and HLA in healthy donors. The wider study: The Caucasian-associated ancestry cluster held 65% to 85% of approximately 400 genotyped donors.

The PCR had 60 Vbeta and 13 Jbeta primers. Here immunoSEQ multiplex PCR was the method, and the copy in TCRdb shows in-frame clones only, minus some. The table records some 200,000 clones, more than 65% of them present only once. There are 14 residues in the CDR3. The V end lost 3 bases, the J end lost 4 bases, and 7 bases lay between the germline ends. CDR1 and CDR2 from the germline V gene are MNHEY and SMNVEV (reference sequence). Study-wide points: TCR association rates varied by HLA locus in a later analysis, with DRB1 highest and HLA-C lowest. Association of 16,951 TCR beta sequences with HLA alleles was found at 0.05 false discovery rate in a later analysis. In a later analysis, a missense DCLRE1C variant was linked to TCR beta V- and J-gene trimming.

This receptor was obtained from a man aged 50 to 59 in good health and CMV-seronegative. This chain uses TRBV27 with TRBJ1-6; D unclear. The sample consisted of PBMCs. The CDR3 loop reads CASSFRDYNSPLHF. The CDR3 bases are TGTGCCAGCAGTTTTAGAGATTATAATTCACCCCTCCACTTT.